This is a list of T cell receptor beta chains from one sample in a study of OX40 agonist ivuxolimab in advanced cancers. Sequencing used immunoSEQ multiplex PCR; TCRdb keeps in-frame clones, though not all of them. The sample yields roughly 81,000 clones, roughly 85% seen once. This specimen was CD4+ or CD8+ T cells sorted from blood, taken in a trial of the OX40 agonist ivuxolimab. The source is an adult with an advanced solid tumor such as melanoma, head and neck, liver or kidney cancer. Both conserved end residues are part of each CDR3. Each record gives: V gene, clone size, D gene, J gene, CDR3 protein, CDR3 DNA. The D gene is left open where the match is weak. Some rows mark clone size as missing; the rest say once, few, many or name a class of expanded clone.

>TRBV20-1|-|-|TRBJ2-1
CSAYPSAEQFF
TGCAGTGCGTACCCTAGCGCTGAGCAGTTCTTC
>TRBV9|once|TRBD1|TRBJ1-1
CASSASRDRGNTEAFF
TGTGCCAGCAGCGCGAGCCGGGACAGGGGAAACACTGAAGCTTTCTTT
>TRBV11-3|-|-|TRBJ2-3
CASSLGGRTDTQYF
TGTGCCAGCAGCTTAGGGGGGCGCACAGATACGCAGTATTTT
>TRBV7-3|-|TRBD2|TRBJ2-3
CASTPMGGGDTQYF
TGTGCCAGCACCCCCATGGGGGGGGGAGATACGCAGTATTTT
>TRBV6-1|-|TRBD1|TRBJ2-5
CASSDRGLWETQYF
TGTGCCAGCAGTGACAGGGGGCTGTGGGAGACCCAGTACTTC
>TRBV5-1|few|TRBD1|TRBJ2-7
CASSFLGTESSYEQYF
TGCGCCAGCAGCTTCCTCGGGACAGAATCGTCCTACGAGCAGTACTTC
>TRBV7-2|medium-sized|TRBD1|TRBJ1-5
CASSMRTGGRQPQHF
TGTGCCAGCAGCATGAGGACAGGGGGGAGGCAGCCCCAGCATTTT
>TRBV9|-|-|TRBJ1-3
CASSVSRGRGNTIYF
TGTGCCAGCAGCGTTTCCAGGGGCCGTGGAAACACCATATATTTT
>TRBV27|-|-|TRBJ1-5
CASRQRNQPQHF
TGTGCCAGCAGACAGAGAAATCAGCCCCAGCATTTT
>TRBV6-6|-|TRBD1|TRBJ1-5
CAGAGTGYQPQHF
TGTGCCGGTGCAGGGACAGGGTACCAGCCCCAGCATTTT
>TRBV7-6|-|-|TRBJ1-3
CASSLAGFGNTIYF
TGTGCCAGCAGCTTAGCCGGTTTTGGAAACACCATATATTTT
>TRBV18|-|TRBD1|TRBJ1-5
CASSPRDRQSQPQHF
TGTGCCAGCTCACCTCGGGACAGGCAGAGTCAGCCCCAGCATTTT
>TRBV5-1|-|TRBD1|TRBJ2-2
CASREGGQVNTGELFF
TGCGCCAGCCGGGAAGGGGGACAGGTGAACACCGGGGAGCTGTTTTTT
>TRBV12-5|few|-|TRBJ1-2
CASGGRYNYGYTF
TGTGCTAGTGGAGGACGGTACAACTATGGCTACACCTTC
>TRBV2|-|TRBD2|TRBJ2-2
CASSFRGAGELFF
TGTGCCAGCAGTTTTCGGGGGGCCGGGGAGCTGTTTTTT
>TRBV4-1|-|-|TRBJ2-7
CASSHEEGPYEQYF
TGCGCCAGCAGCCACGAGGAGGGGCCCTACGAGCAGTACTTC
>TRBV25-1|-|TRBD1|TRBJ1-1
CASSAQGQGQTEAFF
TGTGCCAGCAGTGCACAGGGACAGGGTCAAACTGAAGCTTTCTTT
>TRBV2|-|-|TRBJ2-5
CASSEGGQAGETQYF
TGTGCCAGCAGTGAGGGGGGGCAAGCAGGGGAGACCCAGTACTTC
>TRBV7-6|-|TRBD2|TRBJ2-3
CASSLAAGGSTDTQYF
TGTGCCAGCAGCTTAGCAGCGGGGGGTAGCACAGATACGCAGTATTTT
>TRBV5-4|-|TRBD1|TRBJ1-6
CASSPRPGTGLKVDF
TGTGCCAGCAGCCCACGTCCCGGGACAGGGCTGAAGGTTGATTTT
>TRBV2|few|TRBD1|TRBJ1-1
CASSPDRGHGTEAFF
TGTGCCAGCAGCCCGGACAGGGGGCATGGGACTGAAGCTTTCTTT
>TRBV5-1|-|-|TRBJ1-3
CASSLNGVTNTIYF
TGCGCCAGCAGCTTAAATGGGGTGACAAACACCATATATTTT
>TRBV29-1|once|-|TRBJ2-7
CSDLWEGGRYEQYF
TGCAGCGACCTTTGGGAGGGGGGCCGCTACGAGCAGTACTTC
>TRBV6-5|-|-|TRBJ1-4
CASSWAGNEKLFF
TGTGCCAGCAGTTGGGCAGGGAATGAAAAACTGTTTTTT
>TRBV5-1|few|TRBD1|TRBJ2-3
CASSLGGTENTDTQYF
TGCGCCAGCAGCTTGGGAGGGACAGAGAACACAGATACGCAGTATTTT
>TRBV29-1|-|-|TRBJ1-1
CSVDVGQNTEAFF
TGCAGCGTTGATGTGGGCCAGAACACTGAAGCTTTCTTT
>TRBV5-8|-|TRBD1|TRBJ1-2
CASSSAVRDRGLEGYTF
TGTGCCAGCTCTTCGGCGGTCCGGGACAGGGGTTTGGAGGGCTACACCTTC
>TRBV7-2|-|TRBD2|TRBJ2-3
CASSWTSGGVADTQYF
TGTGCCAGCAGCTGGACTAGCGGGGGGGTAGCAGATACGCAGTATTTT
>TRBV10-3|few|-|TRBJ1-1
CAISEGTGKMNTEAFF
TGTGCCATCAGTGAGGGCACAGGTAAAATGAACACTGAAGCTTTCTTT
>TRBV7-9|-|-|TRBJ2-1
CASSQSDSSYNEQFF
TGTGCCAGCAGCCAATCAGACTCTAGCTACAATGAGCAGTTCTTC
>TRBV5-6|-|-|TRBJ2-3
CASSLAGGTDTQYF
TGTGCCAGCAGCTTGGCGGGCGGCACAGATACGCAGTATTTT
>TRBV19|-|-|TRBJ1-5
CASSIRGAVGLKPQHF
TGTGCCAGTAGTATCCGCGGGGCAGTCGGACTGAAGCCCCAGCATTTT
>TRBV15|-|-|TRBJ1-6
CATSLGSSYNSPLHF
TGTGCCACCAGCCTCGGGAGCTCCTATAATTCACCCCTCCACTTT
>TRBV29-1|-|-|TRBJ2-7
CSVEGLEGYSYEQYF
TGCAGCGTTGAAGGGCTTGAGGGATACTCCTACGAGCAGTACTTC
>TRBV4-2|once|-|TRBJ1-6
CASSQDRTNNSPLHF
TGTGCCAGCAGCCAAGACAGGACTAATAATTCACCCCTCCACTTT
>TRBV6-6|-|-|TRBJ2-1
CASSYQGSYNEQFF
TGTGCCAGCAGTTACCAGGGCTCCTACAATGAGCAGTTCTTC
>TRBV5-6|-|-|TRBJ2-1
CASSLESSLSWGEQFF
TGTGCCAGCAGCTTGGAGTCTTCCTTATCCTGGGGTGAGCAGTTCTTC
>TRBV5-1|-|-|TRBJ2-7
CASSLRGHHYEQYF
TGCGCCAGCAGCCTTCGCGGACACCACTACGAGCAGTACTTC
>TRBV6-6|-|-|TRBJ1-1
CASTPEGRSEAFF
TGTGCCAGCACCCCGGAGGGTAGGTCTGAAGCTTTCTTT
>TRBV7-2|-|-|TRBJ2-2
CASSLTVGELFF
TGTGCCAGCAGCTTGACGGTCGGGGAGCTGTTTTTT
>TRBV4-2|-|TRBD2|TRBJ2-2
CASSQNLAGEGTGELFF
TGTGCCAGCAGCCAGAATCTAGCGGGGGAGGGCACCGGGGAGCTGTTTTTT
>TRBV29-1|-|TRBD1|TRBJ1-1
CSVGQSNTEAFF
TGCAGCGTGGGACAGTCGAACACTGAAGCTTTCTTT
>TRBV9|-|TRBD2|TRBJ2-1
CASSVSSGGYNGQFF
TGTGCCAGCAGCGTATCCAGCGGGGGATACAATGGGCAGTTCTTC
>TRBV30|once|-|TRBJ1-1
CAWSLEDQQGAEAFF
TGTGCCTGGAGCCTTGAGGACCAACAGGGTGCTGAAGCTTTCTTT
>TRBV4-1|once|-|TRBJ2-5
CASSQGTGREQYF
TGCGCCAGCAGCCAAGGGACAGGGAGGGAGCAGTACTTC
>TRBV5-1|-|-|TRBJ1-1
CASSLGRTNTEAFF
TGCGCCAGCAGCTTAGGGAGGACGAACACTGAAGCTTTCTTT
>TRBV27|-|-|TRBJ2-3
CASSFSMAFGTDTQYF
TGTGCCAGCAGTTTCTCTATGGCCTTCGGCACAGATACGCAGTATTTT
>TRBV4-2|-|-|TRBJ1-2
CASSQEGDPILYGYTF
TGTGCCAGCAGCCAAGAGGGGGACCCGATCCTTTATGGCTACACCTTC
>TRBV6-6|-|-|TRBJ2-7
CASSYYRGAAGYEQYF
TGTGCCAGCAGTTATTATAGGGGGGCGGCAGGCTACGAGCAGTACTTC
>TRBV5-4|once|-|TRBJ2-5
CASSSDRKETQYF
TGTGCCAGCAGCTCGGACAGAAAAGAGACCCAGTACTTC
>TRBV10-3|few|-|TRBJ2-3
CAIRGVDSQQGGTQYF
TGTGCCATCAGGGGGGTGGACAGCCAGCAGGGCGGGACGCAGTATTTT